This T cell receptor beta chain was identified during a study of shared clonotypes between healthy human individuals. Study details: Ranging from 18 to 49 in age, donors were a couple of women and a few men. General study findings and limits: Naive subsets typically showed greater estimated richness than memory subsets. The small donor group covered limited genetic and exposure diversity.

Notes on this clone: Its specificity is unknown.

Tens of thousands of T cell genomes (approximately 0.2 ug DNA) went into each sorted-subset replicate. Clones were read by immunoSEQ multiplex PCR, and TCRdb kept only the in-frame ones, dropping some. The sample lists about 2 million clones, 90% to 95% occurring once. After removal of 5 bases from V and 5 bases from J, the junction contained 12 bases not matched to a gene. CDR1 and CDR2 (germline): SGHTA, FQGNSA. The CDR3 is 16 residues long. This receptor was identified in a man aged 18-30 years in good health. Specimen: naive CD4+ T cells sorted from blood. Subset here: CD45RA+ positively selected. The chain recombines TRBV7-2 with TRBJ2-5, with TRBD2 matching over 9 bases. CDR3 nucleotide sequence: TGTGCCAGCAGCGAACAAGGACTAGCGAGGGGGGAGACCCAGTACTTC. Its protein product is CASSEQGLARGETQYF.